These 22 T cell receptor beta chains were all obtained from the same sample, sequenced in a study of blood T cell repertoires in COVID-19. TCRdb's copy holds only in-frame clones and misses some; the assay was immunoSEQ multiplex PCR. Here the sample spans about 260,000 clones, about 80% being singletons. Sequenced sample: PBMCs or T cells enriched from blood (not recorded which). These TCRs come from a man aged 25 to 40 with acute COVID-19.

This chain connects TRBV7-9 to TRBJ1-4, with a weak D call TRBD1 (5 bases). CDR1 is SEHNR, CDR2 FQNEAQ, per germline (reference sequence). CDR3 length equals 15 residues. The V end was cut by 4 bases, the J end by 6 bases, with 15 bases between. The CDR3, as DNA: TGTGCCAGCAGCTATGGGGTAGGGGTCGATGAAAAACTGTTTTTT. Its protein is CASSYGVGVDEKLFF.

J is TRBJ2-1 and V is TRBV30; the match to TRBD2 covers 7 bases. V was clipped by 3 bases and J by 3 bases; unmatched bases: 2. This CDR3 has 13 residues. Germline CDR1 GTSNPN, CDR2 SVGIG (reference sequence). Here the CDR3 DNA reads TGTGCCTGGAGGGGGGACTACTACAATGAGCAGTTCTTC. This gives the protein CAWRGDYYNEQFF.

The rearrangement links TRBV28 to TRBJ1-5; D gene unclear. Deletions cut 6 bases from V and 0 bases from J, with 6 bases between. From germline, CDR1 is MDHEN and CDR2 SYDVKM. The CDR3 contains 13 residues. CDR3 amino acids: CASSYDSNQPQHF. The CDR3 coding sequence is TGTGCCAGCAGCTACGATAGCAATCAGCCCCAGCATTTT.

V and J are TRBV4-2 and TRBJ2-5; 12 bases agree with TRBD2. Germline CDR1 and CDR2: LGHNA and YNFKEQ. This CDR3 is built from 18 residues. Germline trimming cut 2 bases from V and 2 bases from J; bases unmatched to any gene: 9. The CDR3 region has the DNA TGTGCCAGCAGCCAACGTCTAGCGGGAGGGGAAGGGCAAGAGACCCAGTACTTC. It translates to CASSQRLAGGEGQETQYF.

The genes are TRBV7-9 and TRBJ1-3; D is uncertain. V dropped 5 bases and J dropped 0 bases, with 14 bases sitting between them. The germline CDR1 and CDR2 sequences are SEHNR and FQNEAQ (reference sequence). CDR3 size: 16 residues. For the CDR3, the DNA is TGTGCCAGCAGCCTAAGGACGGGGTCCTCTGGAAACACCATATATTTT. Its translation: CASSLRTGSSGNTIYF.

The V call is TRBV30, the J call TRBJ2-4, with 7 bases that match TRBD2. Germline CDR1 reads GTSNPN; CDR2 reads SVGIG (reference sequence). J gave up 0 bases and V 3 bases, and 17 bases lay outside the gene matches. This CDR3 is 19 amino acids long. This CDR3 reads CAWSSPGGSRVLAKNIQYF. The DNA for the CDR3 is TGTGCCTGGAGCTCTCCGGGGGGATCGAGAGTTCTAGCCAAAAACATTCAGTACTTC.

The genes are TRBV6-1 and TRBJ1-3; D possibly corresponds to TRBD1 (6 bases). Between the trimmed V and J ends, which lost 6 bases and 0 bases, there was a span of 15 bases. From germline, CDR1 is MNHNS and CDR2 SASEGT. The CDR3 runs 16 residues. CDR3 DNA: TGTGCCAGCAGCGAAAACCCAGGGGTCTCTGGAAACACCATATATTTT. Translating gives CASSENPGVSGNTIYF.

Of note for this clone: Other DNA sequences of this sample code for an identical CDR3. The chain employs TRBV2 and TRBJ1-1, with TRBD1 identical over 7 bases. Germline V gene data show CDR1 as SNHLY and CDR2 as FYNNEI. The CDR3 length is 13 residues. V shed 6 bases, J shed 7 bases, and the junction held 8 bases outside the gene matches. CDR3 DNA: TGTGCCAGCAGACTCGGACAGGAGGTTGAAGCTTTCTTT. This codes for CASRLGQEVEAFF.

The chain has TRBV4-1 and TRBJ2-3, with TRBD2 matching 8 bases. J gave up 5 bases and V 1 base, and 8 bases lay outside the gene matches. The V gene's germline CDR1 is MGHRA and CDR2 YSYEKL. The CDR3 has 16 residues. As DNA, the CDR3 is TGCGCCAGCAGCCAAGGGGGCGGGGGGCGCATAGATACGCAGTATTTT. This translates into CASSQGGGGRIDTQYF.

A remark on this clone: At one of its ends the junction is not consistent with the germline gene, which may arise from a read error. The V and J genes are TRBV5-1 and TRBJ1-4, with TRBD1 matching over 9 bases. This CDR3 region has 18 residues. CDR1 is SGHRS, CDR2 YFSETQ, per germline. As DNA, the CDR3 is TGTGCCAGCAGTCCTACCGGGACAGGGATCGATGAGAATGAAAAACTGTTTTTT. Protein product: CASSPTGTGIDENEKLFF. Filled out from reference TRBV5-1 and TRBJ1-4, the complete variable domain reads KAGVTQTPRYLIKTRGQQVTLSCSPISGHRSVSWYQQTPGQGLQFLFEYFSETQRNKGNFPGRFSGRQFSNSRSEMNVSTLELGDSALYLCASSPTGTGIDENEKLFFGSGTQLSVL.

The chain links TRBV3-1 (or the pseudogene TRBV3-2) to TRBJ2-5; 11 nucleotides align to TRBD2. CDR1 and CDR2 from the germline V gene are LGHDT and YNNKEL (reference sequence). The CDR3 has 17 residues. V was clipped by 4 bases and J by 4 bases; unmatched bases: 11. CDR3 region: CASSPEAGTSGLETQYF. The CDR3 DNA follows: TGTGCCAGCAGCCCTGAAGCCGGGACTAGCGGATTAGAGACCCAGTACTTC.

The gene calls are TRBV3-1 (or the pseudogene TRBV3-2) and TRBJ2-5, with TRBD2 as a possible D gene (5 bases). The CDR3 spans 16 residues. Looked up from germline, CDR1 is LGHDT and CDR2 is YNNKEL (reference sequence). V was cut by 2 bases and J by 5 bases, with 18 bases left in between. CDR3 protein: CASSQSGPSGWETQYF. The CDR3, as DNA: TGTGCCAGCAGCCAATCCGGACCGTCGGGGTGGGAGACCCAGTACTTC.

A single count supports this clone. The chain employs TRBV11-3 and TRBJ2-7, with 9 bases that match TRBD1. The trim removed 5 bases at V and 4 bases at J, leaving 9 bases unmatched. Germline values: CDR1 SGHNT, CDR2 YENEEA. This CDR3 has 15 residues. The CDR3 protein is CASSHETGGSYEQYV. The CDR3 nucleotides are TGTGCCAGCAGCCACGAAACAGGGGGCTCGTACGAGCAGTACGTC.

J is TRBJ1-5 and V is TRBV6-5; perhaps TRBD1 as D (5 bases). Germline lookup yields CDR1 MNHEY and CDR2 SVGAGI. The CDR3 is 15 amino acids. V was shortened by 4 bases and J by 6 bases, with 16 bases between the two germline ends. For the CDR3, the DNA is TGTGCCAGCAGTTTACATTTGGGTAGGGGTCAGCCCCAGCATTTT. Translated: CASSLHLGRGQPQHF.

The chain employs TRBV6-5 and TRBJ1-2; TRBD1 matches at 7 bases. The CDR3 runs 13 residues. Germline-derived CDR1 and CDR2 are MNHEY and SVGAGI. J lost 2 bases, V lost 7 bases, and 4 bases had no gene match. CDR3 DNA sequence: TGTGCCAGCACTTTGACAGGGAACTATGGCTACACCTTC. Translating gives CASTLTGNYGYTF.

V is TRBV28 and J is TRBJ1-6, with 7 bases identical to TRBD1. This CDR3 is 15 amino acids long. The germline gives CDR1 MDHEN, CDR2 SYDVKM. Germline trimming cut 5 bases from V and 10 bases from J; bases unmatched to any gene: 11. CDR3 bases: TGTGCCAGCAGTCTAGGGACAGACCACGGGTCACCCCTCCACTTT. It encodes CASSLGTDHGSPLHF.

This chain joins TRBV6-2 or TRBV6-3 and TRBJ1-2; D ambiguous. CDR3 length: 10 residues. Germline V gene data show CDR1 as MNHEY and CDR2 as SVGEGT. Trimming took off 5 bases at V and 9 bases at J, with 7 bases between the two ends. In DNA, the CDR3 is TGTGCCAGCAGTCGGGAACGCTACACCTTC. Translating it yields CASSRERYTF.

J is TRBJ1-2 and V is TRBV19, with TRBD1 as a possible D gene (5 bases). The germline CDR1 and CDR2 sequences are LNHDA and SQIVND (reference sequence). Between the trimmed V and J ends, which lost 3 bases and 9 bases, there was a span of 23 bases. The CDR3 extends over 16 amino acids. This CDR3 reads CASSIPGGGSKGSYTF. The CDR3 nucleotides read TGTGCCAGTAGTATCCCCGGGGGAGGCAGTAAGGGAAGCTACACCTTC.

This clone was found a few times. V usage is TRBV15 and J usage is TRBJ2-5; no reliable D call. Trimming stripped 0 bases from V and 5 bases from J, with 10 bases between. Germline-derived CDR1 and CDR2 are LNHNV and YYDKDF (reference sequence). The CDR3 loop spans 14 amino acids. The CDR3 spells CATSRESRRETQYF. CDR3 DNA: TGTGCCACCAGCAGAGAGTCCCGGCGGGAGACCCAGTACTTC. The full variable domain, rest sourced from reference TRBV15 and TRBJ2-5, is DAMVIQNPRYQVTQFGKPVTLSCSQTLNHNVMYWYQQKSSQAPKLLFHYYDKDFNNEADTPDNFQSRRPNTSFCFLDIRSPGLGDTAMYLCATSRESRRETQYFGPGTRLLVL.

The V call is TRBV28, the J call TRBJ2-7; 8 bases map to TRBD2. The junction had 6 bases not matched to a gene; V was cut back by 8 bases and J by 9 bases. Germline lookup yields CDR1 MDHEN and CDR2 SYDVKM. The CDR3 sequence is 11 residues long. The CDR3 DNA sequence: TGTGCCAGCCGGGGGGGCAGGGGGCAGTACGTC. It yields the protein CASRGGRGQYV.

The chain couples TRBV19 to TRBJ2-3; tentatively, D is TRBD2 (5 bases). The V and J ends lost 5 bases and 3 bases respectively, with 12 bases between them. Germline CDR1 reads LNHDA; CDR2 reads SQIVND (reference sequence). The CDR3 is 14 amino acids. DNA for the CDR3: TGTGCCAGTAGTCAACTAGGTCTTACAGATACGCAGTATTTT. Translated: CASSQLGLTDTQYF.

CDR3: CASRRSSIPSETQYF. CDR3 nucleotide sequence: TGTGCCAGCAGACGGTCGTCGATACCGAGTGAGACCCAGTACTTC. This chain joins TRBV6-5 and TRBJ2-5; D unresolved. This CDR3 is built from 15 residues. Between the trimmed V and J ends, which lost 6 bases and 5 bases, there was a span of 19 bases. The germline gives CDR1 MNHEY, CDR2 SVGAGI.